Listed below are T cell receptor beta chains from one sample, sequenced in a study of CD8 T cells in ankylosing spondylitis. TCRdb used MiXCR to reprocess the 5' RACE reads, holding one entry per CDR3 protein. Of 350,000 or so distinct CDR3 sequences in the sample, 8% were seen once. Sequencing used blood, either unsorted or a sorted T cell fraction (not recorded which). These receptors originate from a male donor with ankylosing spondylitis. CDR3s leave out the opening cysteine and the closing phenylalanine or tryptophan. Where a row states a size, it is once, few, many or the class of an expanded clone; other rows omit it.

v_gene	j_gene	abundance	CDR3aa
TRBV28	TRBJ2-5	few	ASSLGGTGGWKTQY
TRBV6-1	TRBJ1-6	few	ASFNSRNNSPLH
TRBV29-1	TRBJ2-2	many	SGSSGRDTGELF
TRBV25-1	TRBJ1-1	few	ASSAYRATEAF
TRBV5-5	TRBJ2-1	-	ASSLDPNREISYNEQF
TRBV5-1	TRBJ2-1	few	ASSLAGLGYNEQF
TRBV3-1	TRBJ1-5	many	ASSPYSNQPQH
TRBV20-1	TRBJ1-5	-	SARDITLGPQH
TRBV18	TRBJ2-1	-	ASSPTSGQGTRLNEQF
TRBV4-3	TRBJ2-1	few	ASSQDLASGTDEQF
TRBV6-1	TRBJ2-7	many	ASKPSGIYEQY
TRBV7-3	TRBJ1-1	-	ASSQSAGHTEAF
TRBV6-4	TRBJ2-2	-	ASSPVGTGRTGELF
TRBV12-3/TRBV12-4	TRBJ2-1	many	ASSLGGGRALYNEQF
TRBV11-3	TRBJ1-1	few	ASSTETATEAF